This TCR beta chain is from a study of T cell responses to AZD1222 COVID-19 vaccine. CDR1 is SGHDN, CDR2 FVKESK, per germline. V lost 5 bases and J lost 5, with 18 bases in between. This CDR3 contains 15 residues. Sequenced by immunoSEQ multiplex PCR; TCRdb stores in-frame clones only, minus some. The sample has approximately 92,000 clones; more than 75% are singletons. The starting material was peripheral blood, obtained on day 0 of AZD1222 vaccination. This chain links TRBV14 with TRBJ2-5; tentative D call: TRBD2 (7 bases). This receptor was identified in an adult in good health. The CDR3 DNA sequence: TGTGCCAGCAGCTCGGTAGGGGGGGCCAGGGAGACCCAGTACTTC. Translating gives CASSSVGGARETQYF.